Sequencing of this T cell receptor beta chain was carried out in a study of low-dose radiotherapy and immunotherapy resistance in tumors. Study-wide context: Members of Cohort 1 were treated with 0.5 Gy per fraction every 2 weeks. The prescribed total PTV dose was 6.5 Gy. Aspirin 300 mg was given orally each day for four cycles from cycle 1 day 1.

First-strand cDNA used TRAV- and TRBV-specific primers, covering alpha and beta chains. With a V-primer adapter and a constant-region primer, TCRs were amplified for about 19 PCR cycles. TCRdb re-derived calls from the reads in MiXCR, one entry per CDR3 protein. The sample contains approximately 46,000 distinct CDR3 sequences, 20% to 30% of which appear only once. This clonotype was seen repeatedly, ten times or more. This CDR3 region has 14 residues. The ends were cut back, 7 bases at V and 9 bases at J, with 19 bases in the middle. The germline V gene encodes CDR1 MNHGY and CDR2 SAAAGT. Time point given: after trial treatment. Treatment specified: LDRT plus nivolumab, ipilimumab, low-dose cyclophosphamide and aspirin (RACIN trial). All of the donors were given nivolumab, ipilimumab, aspirin, low-dose cyclophosphamide and low-dose radiotherapy as part of RACIN, a single-arm trial.

The sequenced sample was PBMCs, obtained after low-dose radiotherapy plus immunotherapy. The sequence was obtained from a male donor with prostate cancer. This chain links TRBV6-8 with TRBJ1-5; the D gene is possibly TRBD1 (5 bases). CDR3 sequence (DNA): TGTGCCAGCACCTCAGGTGGGGGTACAGGGCCCCAGCATTTT. As protein: CASTSGGGTGPQHF.